This T cell receptor (beta chain) came from a study of regulatory T cells in long-lasting Graves disease. Study-level points and caveats: The persistent group shared about 2,500 public clonotypes, more than the 950 to 1,000 shared by new patients. Among samples with persistent disease, TRBV28, TRBJ1-2 and TRBJ2-5 were favored.

The CDR3 length is 15 residues. V gave up 7 bases and J gave up 3 bases; unmatched junction bases: 8. Germline CDR1 is MGHDK and CDR2 is SYGVNS. Both iRepertoire HTBI primers and Arm-PCR of CDR3 regions were used to build the TCR beta libraries. Via MiXCR, TCRdb re-called the multiplex PCR reads, giving one row per CDR3 protein. The table includes a few hundred thousand distinct CDR3 sequences, 18% detected once. Indicated time point: newly diagnosed GD, antithyroid drugs for less than 3 months. From PBMCs, RNA was extracted and then used to make the TCR library. In the case of this clonotype: Its antigen remains unidentified.

The same data also went into a second study, on T cells in Graves' hyperthyroidism and ophthalmopathy. That study adds: Using the HTBI primer set, a first-round RT-PCR was run on the TCR CDR3.

This sample comprised peripheral blood mononuclear cells (PBMCs), obtained at new diagnosis, from a patient treated with antithyroid drugs. This clonotype was obtained from a woman aged 25 to 39 with Graves disease. The gene calls are TRBV25-1 and TRBJ1-3, with 8 bases that match TRBD1. The CDR3 spells CASKKQGAFGNTIYF. CDR3 DNA: TGTGCCAGCAAGAAGCAGGGGGCGTTTGGAAACACCATATATTTT.